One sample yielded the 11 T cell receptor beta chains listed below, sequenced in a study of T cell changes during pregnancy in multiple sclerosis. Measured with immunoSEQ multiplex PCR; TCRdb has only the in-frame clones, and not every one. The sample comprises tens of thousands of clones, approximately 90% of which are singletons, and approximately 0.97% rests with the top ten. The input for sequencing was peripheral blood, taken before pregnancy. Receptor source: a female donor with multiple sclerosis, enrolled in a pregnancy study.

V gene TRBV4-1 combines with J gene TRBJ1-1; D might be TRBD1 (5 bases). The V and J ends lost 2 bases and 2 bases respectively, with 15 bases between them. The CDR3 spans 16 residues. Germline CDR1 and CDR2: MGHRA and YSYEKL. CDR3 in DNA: TGCGCCAGCAGCCAACTGCCCAGGGCGGGAAACACTGAAGCTTTCTTT. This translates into CASSQLPRAGNTEAFF.

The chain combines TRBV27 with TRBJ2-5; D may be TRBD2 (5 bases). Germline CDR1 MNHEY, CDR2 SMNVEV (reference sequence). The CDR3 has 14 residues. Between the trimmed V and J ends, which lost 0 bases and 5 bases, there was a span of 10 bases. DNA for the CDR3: TGTGCCAGCAGTTTATCGTGGGGAGTGGAGACCCAGTACTTC. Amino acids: CASSLSWGVETQYF.

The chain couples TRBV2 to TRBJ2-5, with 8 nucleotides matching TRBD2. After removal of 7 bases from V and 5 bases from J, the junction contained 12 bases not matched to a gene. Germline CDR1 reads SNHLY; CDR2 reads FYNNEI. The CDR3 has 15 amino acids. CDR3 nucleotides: TGTGCCAGCACTACCCCCCGGGGGGGTGGGGAGACCCAGTACTTC. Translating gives CASTTPRGGGETQYF.

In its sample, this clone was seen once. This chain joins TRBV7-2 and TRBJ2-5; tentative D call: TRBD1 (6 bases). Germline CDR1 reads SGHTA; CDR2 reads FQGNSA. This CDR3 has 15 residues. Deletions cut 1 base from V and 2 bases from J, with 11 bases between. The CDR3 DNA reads TGTGCCAGCAGCTTAGTGGGCAGGGGACAAGAGACCCAGTACTTC. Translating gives CASSLVGRGQETQYF. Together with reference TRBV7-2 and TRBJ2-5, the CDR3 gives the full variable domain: GAGVSQSPSNKVTEKGKDVELRCDPISGHTALYWYRQSLGQGLEFLIYFQGNSAPDKSGLPSDRFSAERTGGSVSTLTIQRTQQEDSAVYLCASSLVGRGQETQYFGPGTRLLVL.

The CDR3 DNA reads as TGTGCCAGCAGCCTATTAGGACTAGCGGTAACCGGGGAGCTGTTTTTT. It yields the protein CASSLLGLAVTGELFF. The chain combines TRBV7-8 with TRBJ2-2; 10 bases map to TRBD2. Germline V CDR1 and CDR2: SGHVS, FQNEAQ. The CDR3 sequence is 16 residues long. V shed 5 bases and J 5 bases; nucleotides not matched to a gene: 8.

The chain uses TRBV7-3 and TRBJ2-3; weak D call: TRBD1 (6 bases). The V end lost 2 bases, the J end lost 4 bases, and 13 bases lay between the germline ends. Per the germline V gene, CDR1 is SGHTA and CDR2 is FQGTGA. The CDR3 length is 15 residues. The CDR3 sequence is CASSLRGRGSDTQYF. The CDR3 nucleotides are TGTGCCAGCAGCTTACGTGGCAGGGGATCAGATACGCAGTATTTT.

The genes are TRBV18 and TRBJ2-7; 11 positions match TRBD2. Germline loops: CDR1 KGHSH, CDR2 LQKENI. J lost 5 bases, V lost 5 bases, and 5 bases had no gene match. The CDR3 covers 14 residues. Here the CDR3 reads CASSTGTSGHEQYF. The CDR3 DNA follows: TGTGCCAGCTCAACCGGGACTAGCGGCCACGAGCAGTACTTC.

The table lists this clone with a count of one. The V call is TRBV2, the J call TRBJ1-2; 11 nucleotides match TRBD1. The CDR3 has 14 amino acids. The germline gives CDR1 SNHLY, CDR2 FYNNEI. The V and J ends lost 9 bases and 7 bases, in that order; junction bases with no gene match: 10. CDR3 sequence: CASFPGQGVGGYTF. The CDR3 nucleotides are TGTGCCAGTTTTCCGGGACAGGGGGTTGGTGGCTACACCTTC.

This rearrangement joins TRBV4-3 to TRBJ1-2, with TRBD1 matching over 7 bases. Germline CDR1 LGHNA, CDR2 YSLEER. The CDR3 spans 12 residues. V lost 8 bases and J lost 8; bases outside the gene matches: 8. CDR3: CASLYRGRGYTF. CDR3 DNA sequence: TGCGCCAGCCTTTACAGGGGCCGAGGCTACACCTTC.

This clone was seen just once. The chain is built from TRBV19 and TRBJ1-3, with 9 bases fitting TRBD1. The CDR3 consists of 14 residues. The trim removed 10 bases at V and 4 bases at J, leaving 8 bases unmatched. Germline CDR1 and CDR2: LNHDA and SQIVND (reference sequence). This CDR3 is CATTGQGTGNTIYF. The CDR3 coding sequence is TGTGCCACCACGGGACAGGGAACCGGAAACACCATATATTTT.

The chain's CDR3 is CASSQASWRGNTEAFF. The CDR3 nucleotides read TGCGCCAGCAGCCAAGCCTCCTGGCGGGGGAACACTGAAGCTTTCTTT. This sequence joins TRBV4-1 and TRBJ1-1; D is unclear. Trimming shortened V by 1 base and J by 1 base, and 13 bases separated the two germline ends. The CDR3 length is 16 residues. Germline CDR1 reads MGHRA; CDR2 reads YSYEKL.